This paragraph reports one TCR beta chain. Its antigen specificity is not known. No quality values exist for individual bases; no much larger clone is one base distant. The CDR3 has 13 amino acids, counting the end cysteine and phenylalanine. The read is trimmed to its CDR3 DNA, 39 bases read in frame from base 1. CDR1 and CDR2, per the germline V gene, are KGHSH and LQKENI. V lost 2 bases and J lost 3 bases; the stretch between them is 8 bases long. The data are from a study of shared clonotypes between healthy human individuals (dated by TCRdb to 2018 to 2021). Broadly, across the study: The cohort comprised a couple of women and a few men aged 18 to 49 years. For each donor, CD4 naive and CD4 memory were each run on three plates, CD8 naive on two plates, and CD8 memory on one plate. The study deeply sequenced blood TCR repertoires of about five healthy adults to estimate repertoire size and the extent of clonotype sharing between individuals. To increase sequencing depth and limit assay-specific biases, different laboratories used diverse techniques to prepare libraries and sequence TCR repertoires. Each donor's leukapheresis produced roughly between about 0.8 and 10 billion PBMCs.

CD8 naive samples were obtained by positive selection for CCR7 among CD45RO-negative cells, yielding a CD45RA+CCR7+ population from which TemRA cells were excluded. Donors were healthy HIV-negative adults with no recently reported acute infections or vaccinations. All donors were Caucasian adults living in Nashville, Tennessee, USA. After blood collection by leukapheresis, PBMCs were isolated using Ficoll-Histopaque density gradient centrifugation and then cryopreserved in the vapor phase of liquid nitrogen. Analytical flow cytometry was used to check the purity and quantity of each magnetically sorted T cell population. Genomic DNA was isolated from every sorted fraction and measured by UV absorbance on a Nanodrop 2000c. TCR CDR3 regions were amplified from genomic DNA by multiplex PCR using the deep immunoSEQ assay. Genomic DNA extracted from each cell subset was distributed evenly over all wells of several immunoSEQ 96-well plates, and each plate served as one replicate. For sorted subsets, 150 to 200 ng genomic DNA, equal to some 30,000 T cell genomes, was loaded into each replicate PCR. Purified libraries were quantified with a Qubit 3.0 fluorometer, sized on a Bioanalyzer 2100, and re-quantified with the KAPA Library Quantification kit. Every immunoSEQ 96-well plate was sequenced on a separate single-read 150-cycle Illumina NextSeq 550 flow cell. On the authors' methods: Because the immunoSEQ output held only junctional sequences and lacked quality scores, the filtering could not match the filtering applied to full-length reads. Sequences were annotated with PyIR, a Python wrapper for IgBLAST v1.9, using IMGT germline references to assign V/J genes and CDR3. Reads with weak V/J assignments (E-value above 1e-6), missing CDR3, stop codons, out-of-frame junctions, or ambiguous translated residues were removed. V3J clonotypes were defined as sequences sharing the same inferred V gene, J gene, and CDR3 amino acid sequence. The percentage overlap between two repertoires was calculated by dividing the number of shared unique clonotypes by the size of the smaller repertoire. Three approaches were used to assess repertoire richness: RTK rarefaction, the Chao1 estimator, and Recon v2.1 estimates of unobserved clonotypes. For all TCRbeta clonotypes obtained by the gDNA method from a few donors, generation probabilities were computed with OLGA. Imported from immuneACCESS, the table was reduced by TCRdb to in-frame sequences with V and J called. These copies leave out some clones; in studies compared against another copy, an unresolved V gene accounts for under half, and the cause of the remainder is not known. V and J calls and clone size are copied from that table; D and trimming were computed from the DNA. For this sample the table gives about 2 million clones, of which approximately 94% were detected only once. Of the sample, approximately 1.2% is held by the ten largest clones.

Study-level results and caveats: Even with the large sequencing depth, rarefaction of the sorted-subset datasets indicated that sequencing was incomplete. Pairwise subsampling led to the expectation that sequencing depth would affect the degree of clonotype sharing among donors. Only blood was sampled, and tissue TCR repertoires likely differ from those in blood. Because the study included a small number of donors, the genetic and exposure-history diversity represented was limited. Naive subsets generally had larger estimated clonotype richness than memory subsets. Compared with non-shared clonotypes, the clonotypes found in all four sorted-subset donors had higher generation probabilities. Across a few donors, around 5% of naive CD4, approximately 3.6% of naive CD8, 2.3% of memory CD4, and approximately 0.4% of memory CD8 clonotypes were shared.

Input material: naive CD8+ T cells sorted from blood. The sample's cell subset or site label, in plain terms: CD45RA+CCR7+. This chain joins TRBV18 to TRBJ2-7, with no reliable assignment of the D segment. This TCR was sampled from a young man in good health. The DNA sequence reads TGTGCCAGCTCACCAGGGTACCGCTACGAGCAGTACTTC. This translates into CASSPGYRYEQYF.